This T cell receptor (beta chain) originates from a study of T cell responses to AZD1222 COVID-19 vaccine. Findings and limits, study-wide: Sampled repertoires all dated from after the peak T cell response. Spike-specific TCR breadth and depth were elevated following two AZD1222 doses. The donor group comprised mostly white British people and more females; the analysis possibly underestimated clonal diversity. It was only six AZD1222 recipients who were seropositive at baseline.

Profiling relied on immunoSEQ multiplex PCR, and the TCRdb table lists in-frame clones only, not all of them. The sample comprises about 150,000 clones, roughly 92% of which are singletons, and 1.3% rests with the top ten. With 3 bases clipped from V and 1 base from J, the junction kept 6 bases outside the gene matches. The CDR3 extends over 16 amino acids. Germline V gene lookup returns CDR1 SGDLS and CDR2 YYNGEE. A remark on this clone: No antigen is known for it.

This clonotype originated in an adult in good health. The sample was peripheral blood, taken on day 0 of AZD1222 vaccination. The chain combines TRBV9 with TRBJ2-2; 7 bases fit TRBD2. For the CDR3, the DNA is TGTGCCAGCAGCGAGGAGGGAGGGTGGAACACCGGGGAGCTGTTTTTT. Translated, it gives CASSEEGGWNTGELFF.